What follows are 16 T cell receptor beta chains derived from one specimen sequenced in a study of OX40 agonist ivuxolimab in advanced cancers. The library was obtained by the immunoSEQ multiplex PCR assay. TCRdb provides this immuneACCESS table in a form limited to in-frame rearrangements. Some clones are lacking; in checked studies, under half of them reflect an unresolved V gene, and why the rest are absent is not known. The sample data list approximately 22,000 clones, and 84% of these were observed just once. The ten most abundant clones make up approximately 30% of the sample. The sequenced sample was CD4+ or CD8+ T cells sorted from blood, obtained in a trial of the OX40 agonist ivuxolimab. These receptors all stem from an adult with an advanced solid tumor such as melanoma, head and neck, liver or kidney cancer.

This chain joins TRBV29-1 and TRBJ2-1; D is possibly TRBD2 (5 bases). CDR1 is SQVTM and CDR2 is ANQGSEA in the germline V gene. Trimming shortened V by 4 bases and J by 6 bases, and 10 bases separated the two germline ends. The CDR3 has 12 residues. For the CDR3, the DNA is TGCAGCGTTGGGGTAGAGGGCAATGAGCAGTTCTTC. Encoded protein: CSVGVEGNEQFF.

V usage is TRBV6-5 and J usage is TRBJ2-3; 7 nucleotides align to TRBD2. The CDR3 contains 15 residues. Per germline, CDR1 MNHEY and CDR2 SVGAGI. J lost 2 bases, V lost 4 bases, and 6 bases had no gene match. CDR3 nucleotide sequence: TGTGCCAGCAGTTCTGCGGAGCGGGACACAGATACGCAGTATTTT. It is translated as CASSSAERDTDTQYF.

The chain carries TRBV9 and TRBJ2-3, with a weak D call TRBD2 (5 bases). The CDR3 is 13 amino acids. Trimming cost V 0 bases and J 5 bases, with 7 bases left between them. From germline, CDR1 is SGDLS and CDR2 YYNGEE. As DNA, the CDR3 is TGTGCCAGCAGCGTAGGCCGGGGAGATACGCAGTATTTT. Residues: CASSVGRGDTQYF.

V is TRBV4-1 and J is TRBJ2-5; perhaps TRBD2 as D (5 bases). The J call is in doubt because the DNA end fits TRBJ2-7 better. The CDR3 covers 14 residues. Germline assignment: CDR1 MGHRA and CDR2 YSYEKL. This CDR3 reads CASSQPGIAYEQYF. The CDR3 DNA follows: TGCGCCAGCAGCCAACCGGGAATAGCCTACGAGCAGTACTTC.

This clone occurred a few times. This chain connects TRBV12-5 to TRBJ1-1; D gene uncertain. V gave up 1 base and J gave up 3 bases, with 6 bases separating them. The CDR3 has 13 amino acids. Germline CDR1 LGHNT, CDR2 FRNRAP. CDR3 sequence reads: CASGLGRYTEAFF. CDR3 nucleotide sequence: TGTGCTAGTGGTTTGGGGAGGTACACTGAAGCTTTCTTT. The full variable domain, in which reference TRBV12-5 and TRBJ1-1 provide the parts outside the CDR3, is DARVTQTPRHKVTEMGQEVTMRCQPILGHNTVFWYRQTMMQGLELLAYFRNRAPLDDSGMPKDRFSAEMPDATLATLKIQPSEPRDSAVYFCASGLGRYTEAFFGQGTRLTVV.

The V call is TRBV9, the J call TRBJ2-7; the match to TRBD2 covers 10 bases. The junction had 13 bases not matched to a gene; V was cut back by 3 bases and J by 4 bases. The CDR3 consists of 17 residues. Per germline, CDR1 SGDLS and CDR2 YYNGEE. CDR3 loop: CASSALPRASGSYEQYF. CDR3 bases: TGTGCCAGCAGCGCCCTCCCCAGGGCTAGCGGGAGTTACGAGCAGTACTTC.

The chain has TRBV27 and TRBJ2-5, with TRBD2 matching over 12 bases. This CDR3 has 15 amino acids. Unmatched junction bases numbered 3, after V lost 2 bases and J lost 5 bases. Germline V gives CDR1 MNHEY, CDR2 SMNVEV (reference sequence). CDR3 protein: CASSLLAGGSETQYF. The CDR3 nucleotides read TGTGCCAGCAGTTTACTAGCGGGAGGGAGTGAGACCCAGTACTTC.

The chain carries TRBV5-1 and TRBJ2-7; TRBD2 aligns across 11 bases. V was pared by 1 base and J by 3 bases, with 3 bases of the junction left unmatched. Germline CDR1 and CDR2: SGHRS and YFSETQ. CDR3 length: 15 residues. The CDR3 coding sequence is TGCGCCAGCAGCTTGTCAGGACTAGCGGGCTACGAGCAGTACTTC. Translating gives CASSLSGLAGYEQYF.

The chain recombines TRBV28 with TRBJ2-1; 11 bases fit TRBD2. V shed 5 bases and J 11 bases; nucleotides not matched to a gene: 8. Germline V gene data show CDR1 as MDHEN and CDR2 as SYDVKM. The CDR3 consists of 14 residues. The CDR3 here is CASSLGLAERKQFF. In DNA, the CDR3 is TGTGCCAGCAGTCTGGGACTAGCGGAGCGAAAGCAGTTCTTC. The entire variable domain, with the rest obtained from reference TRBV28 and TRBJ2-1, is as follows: DVKVTQSSRYLVKRTGEKVFLECVQDMDHENMFWYRQDPGLGLRLIYFSYDVKMKEKGDIPEGYSVSREKKERFSLILESASTNQTSMYLCASSLGLAERKQFFGPGTRLTVL.

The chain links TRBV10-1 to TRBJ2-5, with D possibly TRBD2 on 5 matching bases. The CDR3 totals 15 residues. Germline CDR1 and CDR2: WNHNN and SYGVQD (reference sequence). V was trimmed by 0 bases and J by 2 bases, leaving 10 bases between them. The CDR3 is CASSESPGSQETQYF. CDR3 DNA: TGCGCCAGCAGTGAGTCGCCGGGATCACAAGAGACCCAGTACTTC.

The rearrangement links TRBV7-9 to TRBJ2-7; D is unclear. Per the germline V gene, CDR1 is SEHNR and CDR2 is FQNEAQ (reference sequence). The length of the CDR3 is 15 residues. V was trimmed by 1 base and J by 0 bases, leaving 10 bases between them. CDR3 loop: CASSLVPASSYEQYF. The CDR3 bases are TGTGCCAGCAGCTTAGTGCCCGCGAGCTCCTACGAGCAGTACTTC.

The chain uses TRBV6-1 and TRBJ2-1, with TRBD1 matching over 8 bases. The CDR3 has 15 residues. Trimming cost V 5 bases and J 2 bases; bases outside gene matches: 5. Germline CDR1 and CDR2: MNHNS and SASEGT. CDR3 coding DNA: TGTGCCAGCAGTATGACAGGGGAGGCCTACAATGAGCAGTTCTTC. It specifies CASSMTGEAYNEQFF.

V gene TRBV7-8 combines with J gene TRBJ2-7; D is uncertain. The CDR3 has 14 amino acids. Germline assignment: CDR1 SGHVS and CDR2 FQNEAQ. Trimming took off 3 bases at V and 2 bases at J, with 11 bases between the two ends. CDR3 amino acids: CASSFVTSPYEQYF. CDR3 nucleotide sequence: TGTGCCAGCAGCTTTGTGACGAGCCCCTACGAGCAGTACTTC.

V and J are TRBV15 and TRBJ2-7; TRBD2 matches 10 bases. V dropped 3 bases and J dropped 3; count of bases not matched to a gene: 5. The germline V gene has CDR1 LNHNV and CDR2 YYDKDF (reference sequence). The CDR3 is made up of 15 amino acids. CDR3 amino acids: CATSRERTSGYEQYF. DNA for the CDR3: TGTGCCACCAGCAGGGAACGGACTAGCGGCTACGAGCAGTACTTC. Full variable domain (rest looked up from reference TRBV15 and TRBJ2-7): DAMVIQNPRYQVTQFGKPVTLSCSQTLNHNVMYWYQQKSSQAPKLLFHYYDKDFNNEADTPDNFQSRRPNTSFCFLDIRSPGLGDTAMYLCATSRERTSGYEQYFGPGTRLTVT.

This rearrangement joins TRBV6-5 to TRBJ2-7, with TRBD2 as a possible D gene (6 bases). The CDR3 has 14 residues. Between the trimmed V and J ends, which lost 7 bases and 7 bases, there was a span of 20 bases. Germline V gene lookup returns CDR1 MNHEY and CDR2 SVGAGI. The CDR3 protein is CASTLTDGGFEQYF. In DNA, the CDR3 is TGTGCCAGCACCCTAACGGACGGGGGTTTTGAGCAGTACTTC.

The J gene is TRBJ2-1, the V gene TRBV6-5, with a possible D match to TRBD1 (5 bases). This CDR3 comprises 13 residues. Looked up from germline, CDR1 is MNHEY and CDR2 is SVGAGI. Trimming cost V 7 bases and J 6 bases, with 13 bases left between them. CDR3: CASNGFQGNEQFF. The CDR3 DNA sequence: TGTGCCAGCAACGGCTTCCAGGGCAATGAGCAGTTCTTC.